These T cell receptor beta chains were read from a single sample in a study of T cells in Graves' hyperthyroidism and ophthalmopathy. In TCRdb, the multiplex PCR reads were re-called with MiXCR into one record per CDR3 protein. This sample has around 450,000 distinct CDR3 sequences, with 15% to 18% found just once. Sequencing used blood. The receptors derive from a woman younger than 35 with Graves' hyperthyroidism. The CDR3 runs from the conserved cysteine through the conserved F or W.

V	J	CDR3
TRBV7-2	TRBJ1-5	CASSLRTGTGNQPQHF
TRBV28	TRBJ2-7	CASSLLLAGGSRSYEQYF
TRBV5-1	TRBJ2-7	CASAIRVGPYEQYF
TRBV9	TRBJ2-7	CASTLGGDRSSYEQYF
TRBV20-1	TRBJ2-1	CSASWPAVYNEQFF
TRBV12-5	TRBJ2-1	CASAPGLAVIPTSYNEQFF
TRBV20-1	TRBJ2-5	CSVVPTPSLSAQYF
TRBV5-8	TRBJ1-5	CASSQGDGPNQPQHF
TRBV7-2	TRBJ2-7	CASGYTRIYEQYF
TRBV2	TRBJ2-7	CASRKEESGGTEQYF
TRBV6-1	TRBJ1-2	CASRIRGGYGYTF
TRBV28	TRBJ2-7	CASSLTVRRNEQYF
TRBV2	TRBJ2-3	CASNHNLIGGSTDTQYF
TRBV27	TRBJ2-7	CASSSGQSGQYF
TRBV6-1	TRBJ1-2	CASSEMPGGNYGYTF
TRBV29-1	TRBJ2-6	CSVDEGASNSGANVLTF
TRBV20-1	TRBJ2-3	CSAGGTSESTDTQYF
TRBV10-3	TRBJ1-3	CAITRDRNTIYF
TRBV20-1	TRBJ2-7	CSASVLAGEYEQYF
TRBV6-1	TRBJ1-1	CASSLGTGTLNTEAFF
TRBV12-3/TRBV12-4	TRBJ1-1	CASLDRGLNTEAFF
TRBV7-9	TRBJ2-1	CASSLPDGGTNEQFF
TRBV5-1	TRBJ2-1	CASHQSPKSSYNEQFF
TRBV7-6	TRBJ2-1	CASSLVSGGEQFF
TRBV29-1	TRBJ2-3	CSVESFPDTQYF
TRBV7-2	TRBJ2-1	CASSLGGVRNEQFF
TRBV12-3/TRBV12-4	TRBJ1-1	CASNLSGGHSEAFF
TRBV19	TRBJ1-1	CASSVRTANTEAFF